This is a list of T cell receptor beta chains from one sample in a study of blood T cell repertoires in COVID-19. Sequencing used immunoSEQ multiplex PCR; TCRdb keeps in-frame clones, though not all of them. Seen here are fewer than 350,000 clones, 80% to 85% observed once, and the top ten hold less than 3%. Material: peripheral blood. The origin of the receptors is a woman in her sixties with active or convalescent COVID-19. CDR3s leave out the opening cysteine and the closing phenylalanine or tryptophan. Each record gives: J gene, clone size, V gene, CDR3 protein. Some rows have no size entry. The others give once, few or many, or a class for an expanded clone.

>TRBJ1-5|-|TRBV7-9
ASSLDSPYSNQPQH
>TRBJ2-7|-|TRBV20-1
SASQLAPFSYEQY
>TRBJ2-2|-|TRBV5-1
ASSSSDTGELF
>TRBJ2-3|once|TRBV7-3
ASSVYGVTDTQY
>TRBJ2-1|-|TRBV7-3
ASSLNSQGLAGGMVQF
>TRBJ1-6|-|TRBV7-3
ASSRGSRTNSPLH
>TRBJ1-1|-|TRBV6-6
ASSYSGLLEAF
>TRBJ2-3|-|TRBV9
ASSVDGGARDTQY
>TRBJ1-1|-|TRBV6-5
ASSYTQTGVSYQAF
>TRBJ2-2|-|TRBV19
ASSLPRSGGATGELF
>TRBJ1-1|-|TRBV5-1
ASSLMWTGLNTEAF
>TRBJ2-5|-|TRBV14
ASSQDPLFYQETQY
>TRBJ1-5|-|TRBV19
ASSARVGLEPQH
>TRBJ2-7|few|TRBV6-2/TRBV6-3
ASSWKGQGNLYEQY
>TRBJ1-2|once|TRBV5-1
ASSDTRGGSNNYGYT
>TRBJ2-3|-|TRBV12-3/TRBV12-4
ASSYTATDTQY
>TRBJ1-4|-|TRBV19
ASSMAIRGSSEKLF
>TRBJ1-2|-|TRBV6-6
ASSYSGDREGYT
>TRBJ2-1|-|TRBV4-1
ASSPQRGGQYEQF
>TRBJ2-2|-|TRBV5-1
ASKELAGGPNTGELF
>TRBJ2-7|-|TRBV4-3
ASRVEDRSSYEQY
>TRBJ1-2|-|TRBV5-5
ASSLGQGGSNYGYT
>TRBJ2-7|-|TRBV10-3
AISESTSLYEQY
>TRBJ1-3|-|TRBV12-2
ASRARGGGAAGNTIY
>TRBJ1-1|-|TRBV6-1
ASSEYLRGAEAF
>TRBJ2-5|-|TRBV30
AWSRFGGGAETQY
>TRBJ2-7|-|TRBV5-5
ASSLGQGPYEQY
>TRBJ1-3|-|TRBV18
ASSPGTGNRLSGNTIY
>TRBJ2-5|-|TRBV5-1
ASSLADRREETQY
>TRBJ2-7|-|TRBV12-3/TRBV12-4
ASSPAYEQY
>TRBJ1-1|-|TRBV7-2
ASSLNAGAENTEAF
>TRBJ2-3|-|TRBV7-2
ASSLEIGDTDTQY
>TRBJ1-1|-|TRBV3-1/TRBV3-2
ASSQVSRNTEAF
>TRBJ1-6|few|TRBV19
ASTKEGVRGQSPLH
>TRBJ2-4|once|TRBV4-3
ASSPNYPQGYIQY
>TRBJ1-1|-|TRBV10-1
ASSASRGYSGHDAEAF
>TRBJ1-1|-|TRBV19
ASSLRGSHSEAF
>TRBJ1-2|-|TRBV18
ASSPTGDGYT
>TRBJ1-2|-|TRBV4-2
ASSSALQGGYGYT
>TRBJ2-7|-|TRBV7-9
ASSLTATGIGEQY
>TRBJ1-1|-|TRBV29-1
SVDVSLEAF
>TRBJ1-2|-|TRBV11-2
ASRLVRDRSGWYT